Listed here are 3 T cell receptor beta chains from one sample, sequenced in a study of CD8 T cells in Susac syndrome. cDNA came from approximately 0.5 to 1 ug RNA primed by random hexamers. One entry per CDR3 protein, called by TCRdb with MiXCR from the immunoSEQ multiplex PCR reads. This sample has about 180,000 distinct CDR3 sequences, with 90% to 95% found just once. The specimen sequenced was CD4+ T cells from PBMCs. These receptors were taken from a human donor with Susac syndrome.

J is TRBJ1-2 and V is TRBV6-5; D is uncertain. The CDR3 contains 13 residues. V dropped 0 bases and J dropped 4 bases, with 6 bases sitting between them. Germline CDR1 MNHEY, CDR2 SVGAGI. The CDR3 loop is CASSYSERYGYTF. The CDR3, as DNA: TGTGCCAGCAGTTACTCAGAACGCTATGGCTACACCTTC.

This clonotype was picked up one time. The chain has TRBV20-1 and TRBJ1-5; the match to TRBD1 covers 8 bases. J gave up 5 bases and V 3 bases, and 3 bases lay outside the gene matches. The germline V gene has CDR1 DFQATT and CDR2 SNEGSKA (reference sequence). CDR3 size: 13 residues. The CDR3 bases are TGCAGTGCTAGTGAACAGGGGGATCAGCCCCAGCATTTT. It yields the protein CSASEQGDQPQHF.

V and J are TRBV6-2 or TRBV6-3 and TRBJ2-7; D is unresolved. In germline, CDR1 is MNHEY, CDR2 SVGEGT. The V end was cut by 4 bases, the J end by 5 bases, with 6 bases between. This CDR3 region has 11 residues. CDR3 region: CASSLPDEQYF. CDR3 DNA: TGTGCCAGCAGTTTACCGGACGAGCAGTACTTC.